This T cell receptor beta chain stems from a study of blood T cell repertoires in COVID-19. Overall study context: Acute-phase and convalescent COVID-19 samples originated in the United States, Italy and Spain. Sources were T cells, B-cell-depleted T cells, or PBMCs; the material itself was cDNA or gDNA.

In the source study's methods: For nucleated cells, counts were estimated from reference gene primer amplification. The assay was immunoSEQ multiplex PCR, and TCRdb's table has in-frame clones only and misses some. That table supplies the V and J calls and clone size; D and trimming were determined from the DNA. The sample comprises 100,000 to 150,000 clones, about 92% of which are singletons, and roughly 4.5% rests with the top ten. During active infection, Seattle patients enrolled and were then monitored through disease. The V end lost 6 bases, the J end lost 1 base, and 13 bases lay between the germline ends. Germline values: CDR1 LNHNV, CDR2 YYDKDF (reference sequence). The CDR3 covers 16 residues.

Sequencing was done on a sample of peripheral blood. This chain links TRBV15 with TRBJ2-6; D possibly corresponds to TRBD1 (6 bases). This TCR was sampled from a man aged 60 to 69 with COVID-19, enrolled during active disease. The CDR3 loop is CATRGSRGSGANVLTF. In DNA, the CDR3 is TGTGCCACCAGGGGGAGCAGGGGATCTGGGGCCAACGTCCTGACTTTC.